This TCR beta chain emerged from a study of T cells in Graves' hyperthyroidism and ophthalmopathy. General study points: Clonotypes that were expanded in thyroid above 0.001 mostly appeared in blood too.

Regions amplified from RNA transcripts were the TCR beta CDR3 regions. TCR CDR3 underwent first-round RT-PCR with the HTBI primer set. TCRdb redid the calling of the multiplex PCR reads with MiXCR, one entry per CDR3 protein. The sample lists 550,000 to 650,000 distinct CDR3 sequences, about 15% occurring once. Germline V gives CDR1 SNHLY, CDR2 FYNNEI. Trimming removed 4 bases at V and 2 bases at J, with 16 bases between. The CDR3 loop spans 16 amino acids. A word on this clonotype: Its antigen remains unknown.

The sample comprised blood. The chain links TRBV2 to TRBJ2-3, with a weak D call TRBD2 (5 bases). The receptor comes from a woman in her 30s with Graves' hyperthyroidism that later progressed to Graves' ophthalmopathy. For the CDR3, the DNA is TGTGCCAGCAGTGTAGCGTTTGCCACCCTCACAGATACGCAGTATTTT. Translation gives CASSVAFATLTDTQYF.